Below, 21 T cell receptor beta chains from the same sample are listed, as sequenced in a study of blood T cell repertoires in COVID-19. Repertoires were generated with immunoSEQ multiplex PCR, while TCRdb's copy carries only in-frame clones and drops some. The table records about 99,000 clones, 87% of them present only once. The sample consisted of peripheral blood. Receptor source: a man between 45 and 60 years old with acute or convalescent COVID-19.

The V call is TRBV27, the J call TRBJ2-2; TRBD2 agrees at 14 bases. The germline V gene has CDR1 MNHEY and CDR2 SMNVEV (reference sequence). The CDR3 has 19 residues. V lost 0 bases, J lost 8 bases, and 11 bases stayed unmatched. The CDR3 loop is CASSLSMFGLAGGGGELFF. DNA of the CDR3: TGTGCCAGCAGTTTATCAATGTTCGGACTAGCGGGAGGAGGTGGGGAGCTGTTTTTT.

The rearrangement links TRBV6-5 to TRBJ1-1; TRBD1 is a possible D gene (5 bases). This CDR3 comprises 14 residues. Trimming shortened V by 4 bases and J by 0 bases, and 9 bases separated the two germline ends. Germline CDR1 reads MNHEY; CDR2 reads SVGAGI. The CDR3, as DNA: TGTGCCAGCAGTTTTGGGGCATTGAACACTGAAGCTTTCTTT. It translates to CASSFGALNTEAFF.

The chain employs TRBV9 and TRBJ2-2; D not certain. This CDR3 spans 15 amino acids. The ends were cut back, 0 bases at V and 5 bases at J, with 11 bases in the middle. Germline CDR1 is SGDLS and CDR2 is YYNGEE. This CDR3 is CASSVGGSTTGELFF. In nucleotides, the CDR3 is TGTGCCAGCAGCGTAGGTGGCTCCACAACCGGGGAGCTGTTTTTT.

The V and J genes are TRBV19 and TRBJ1-6; TRBD1 matches at 9 bases. Germline V lookup: CDR1 LNHDA, CDR2 SQIVND (reference sequence). Trimming at V came to 7 bases and at J to 5 bases, leaving 6 bases not matched to a gene. This CDR3 has 15 amino acids. As DNA, the CDR3 is TGTGCCAGTACGGACAGGGGAAATAATAATTCACCCCTCCACTTT. As protein: CASTDRGNNNSPLHF.

This clone was picked up many times. The V gene is TRBV24-1, the J gene TRBJ2-1; TRBD2 agrees at 7 bases. The CDR3 covers 16 residues. The germline gives CDR1 KGHDR, CDR2 SFDVKD. The V segment lost 4 bases and the J segment 1 base; nucleotides outside the gene matches: 6. CDR3 sequence (DNA): TGTGCCACCAGTGAAAAAAAGCGGGAATCCTACAATGAGCAGTTCTTC. Translated, it gives CATSEKKRESYNEQFF.

V is TRBV5-5 and J is TRBJ2-7; TRBD1 matches 10 bases. Germline V gives CDR1 SGHKS, CDR2 YYEKEE (reference sequence). V was clipped by 4 bases and J by 2 bases; unmatched bases: 3. CDR3 size: 14 residues. CDR3 nucleotides: TGTGCCAGCAGCCGGGACAGGGGCACCTACGAGCAGTACTTC. Its translation is CASSRDRGTYEQYF.

In its sample, this clone was seen once. V and J are TRBV6-5 and TRBJ1-3, with TRBD1 matching over 8 bases. V lost 5 bases to trimming and J lost 4 bases; unmatched junction nucleotides: 4. Germline V gene lookup returns CDR1 MNHEY and CDR2 SVGAGI. The CDR3 sequence is 14 residues long. The CDR3 bases are TGTGCCAGCAGTAACCGGACAGGGGGAAACACCATATATTTT. This encodes CASSNRTGGNTIYF.

The chain recombines TRBV5-4 with TRBJ2-5, with D perhaps TRBD1 (6 bases). V gave up 0 bases and J gave up 2 bases, with 8 bases separating them. Germline V lookup: CDR1 SGHNT, CDR2 YYREEE (reference sequence). The CDR3 covers 14 residues. The CDR3 here is CASSLAQGQETQYF. CDR3 coding DNA: TGTGCCAGCAGCTTGGCTCAGGGGCAAGAGACCCAGTACTTC. Variable domain in full (rest from reference TRBV5-4 and TRBJ2-5): ETGVTQSPTHLIKTRGQQVTLRCSSQSGHNTVSWYQQALGQGPQFIFQYYREEENGRGNFPPRFSGLQFPNYSSELNVNALELDDSALYLCASSLAQGQETQYFGPGTRLLVL.

This clone was seen only once. J is TRBJ2-2 and V is TRBV3-1 (or the pseudogene TRBV3-2); D unclear. The CDR3 consists of 14 residues. Trimming removed 1 base at V and 2 bases at J, with 5 bases between. The V gene's germline CDR1 is LGHDT and CDR2 YNNKEL (reference sequence). The CDR3 spells CASSQAVNTGELFF. The CDR3 DNA is TGTGCCAGCAGCCAAGCCGTCAACACCGGGGAGCTGTTTTTT.

V is TRBV7-6 and J is TRBJ1-3, with unresolved D. The CDR3 contains 17 residues. V lost 5 bases and J lost 0, with 17 bases in between. CDR1 and CDR2 (germline): SGHVS, FNYEAQ. This CDR3 is CASSPGVARSSGNTIYF. In DNA, the CDR3 is TGTGCCAGCAGCCCCGGGGTAGCTCGGAGCTCTGGAAACACCATATATTTT.

This clone was counted only a few times. This chain connects TRBV10-3 to TRBJ1-6; TRBD1 might be the D (6 bases). Germline V gene lookup returns CDR1 ENHRY and CDR2 SYGVKD. V was trimmed by 5 bases and J by 7 bases, leaving 9 bases between them. This CDR3 region has 13 residues. The CDR3 DNA is TGTGCCATCAGTACAGGGAACAATTCACCCCTCCACTTT. Residues: CAISTGNNSPLHF.

This clone was detected a few times. The V call is TRBV7-7, the J call TRBJ2-7, with D perhaps matching TRBD1 (5 bases). V lost 1 base and J 6 bases, leaving 19 bases between the germline ends. The CDR3 has 16 residues. Germline loops: CDR1 SSHAT, CDR2 FNYEAQ (reference sequence). The CDR3: CASSLVWLSGKREQYF. DNA of the CDR3: TGTGCCAGCAGCTTAGTATGGCTCTCAGGGAAGCGCGAGCAGTACTTC.

The genes are TRBV14 and TRBJ1-4, with unresolved D. The CDR3 spans 13 residues. V shed 4 bases and J shed 3 bases, with 6 bases lying between them. The germline gives CDR1 SGHDN, CDR2 FVKESK. This CDR3 is CASSRGPNEKLFF. The CDR3 coding sequence is TGTGCCAGCAGCCGAGGCCCTAATGAAAAACTGTTTTTT.

This clone turned up a few times. This rearrangement joins TRBV5-4 to TRBJ1-2; a possible D gene is TRBD1 (5 bases). Germline CDR1 and CDR2: SGHNT and YYREEE (reference sequence). The CDR3 consists of 14 residues. Trimming took off 3 bases at V and 4 bases at J, with 13 bases between the two ends. CDR3 in amino acids: CASSSDLGGYGYTF. The DNA of the CDR3 is TGTGCCAGCAGCTCGGACTTGGGGGGCTATGGCTACACCTTC.

CDR3 nucleotide sequence: TGTGCCAGCAGGCGGCCGGGACTATCCTACAATGAGCAGTTCTTC. It codes for CASRRPGLSYNEQFF. V gene TRBV6-5 combines with J gene TRBJ2-1, with 7 bases matching TRBD2. The CDR3 spans 15 residues. V lost 6 bases, J lost 1 base, and 6 bases stayed unmatched. Germline V gives CDR1 MNHEY, CDR2 SVGAGI.

The rearrangement uses TRBV5-8 and TRBJ2-3; D is perhaps TRBD2 (6 bases). The length of the CDR3 is 16 residues. CDR1 is SGHTS, CDR2 YDEGEE, per germline. V was trimmed by 3 bases and J by 0 bases, leaving 14 bases between them. CDR3 DNA sequence: TGTGCCAGCAGCTCCTGGGATGGGGGGAGCACAGATACGCAGTATTTT. Translating gives CASSSWDGGSTDTQYF.

The J gene is TRBJ2-3, the V gene TRBV3-1 (or the pseudogene TRBV3-2); D possibly corresponds to TRBD2 (6 bases). There are 14 residues in the CDR3. CDR1 LGHDT and CDR2 YNNKEL come from the germline V gene (reference sequence). Trimming pared 4 bases from V and 0 bases from J, leaving 8 bases between. The CDR3 loop is CASSRGLSTDTQYF. The CDR3 DNA is TGTGCCAGCAGCCGGGGACTTAGCACAGATACGCAGTATTTT.

The sample holds a few counts of this clone. The chain is built from TRBV27 and TRBJ2-2, with 10 bases that match TRBD2. Germline lookup yields CDR1 MNHEY and CDR2 SMNVEV (reference sequence). This CDR3 is 17 amino acids long. J was trimmed by 3 bases and V by 6 bases; bases with no gene match: 10. In nucleotides, the CDR3 is TGTGCCAGCAGCGTTCTCGGGCTAGCGGGAGACACCGGGGAGCTGTTTTTT. It yields the protein CASSVLGLAGDTGELFF.

This clone was seen more than once but under ten times. The chain is built from TRBV11-2 and TRBJ2-1; D is perhaps TRBD2 (6 bases). The CDR3 is 15 amino acids. Germline V gives CDR1 SGHAT, CDR2 FQNNGV. Trimming took off 5 bases at V and 0 bases at J, with 11 bases between the two ends. The CDR3 region is CASSHQRVSYNEQFF. The CDR3 DNA sequence: TGTGCCAGCAGCCACCAGCGGGTCTCCTACAATGAGCAGTTCTTC. Combining the CDR3 with reference TRBV11-2 and TRBJ2-1 gives the whole variable domain EAGVAQSPRYKIIEKRQSVAFWCNPISGHATLYWYQQILGQGPKLLIQFQNNGVVDDSQLPKDRFSAERLKGVDSTLKIQPAKLEDSAVYLCASSHQRVSYNEQFFGPGTRLTVL.

J is TRBJ2-3 and V is TRBV7-6; 7 bases map to TRBD2. Germline-derived CDR1 and CDR2 are SGHVS and FNYEAQ. The CDR3 covers 16 residues. J gave up 6 bases and V 1 base, and 10 bases lay outside the gene matches. The CDR3 DNA follows: TGTGCCAGCAGCTTAGGCCCAGCGGGAAGTGGGGATACGCAGTATTTT. It specifies CASSLGPAGSGDTQYF.

In DNA form, the CDR3 reads TGTGCCACCAGTGATTTCCGGGACAGGGGGCAGACCGGGGAGCTGTTTTTT. This codes for CATSDFRDRGQTGELFF. The genes are TRBV24-1 and TRBJ2-2, with 12 nucleotides matching TRBD1. Unmatched junction bases numbered 4, after V lost 1 base and J lost 5 bases. This CDR3 has 17 residues. Germline-derived CDR1 and CDR2 are KGHDR and SFDVKD.